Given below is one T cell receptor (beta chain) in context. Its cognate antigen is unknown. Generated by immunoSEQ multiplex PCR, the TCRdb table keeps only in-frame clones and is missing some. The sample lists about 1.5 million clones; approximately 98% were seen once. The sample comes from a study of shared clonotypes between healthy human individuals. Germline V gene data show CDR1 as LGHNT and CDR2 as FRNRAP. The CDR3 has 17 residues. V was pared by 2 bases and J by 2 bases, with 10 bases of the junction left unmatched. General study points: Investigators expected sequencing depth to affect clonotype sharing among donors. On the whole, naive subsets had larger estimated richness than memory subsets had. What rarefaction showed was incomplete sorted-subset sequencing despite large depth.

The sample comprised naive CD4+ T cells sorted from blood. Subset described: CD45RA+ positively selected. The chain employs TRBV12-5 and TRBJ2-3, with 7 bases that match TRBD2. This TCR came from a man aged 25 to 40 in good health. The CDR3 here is CASGLTMASGVTDTQYF. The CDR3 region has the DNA TGTGCTAGTGGTTTGACGATGGCTAGCGGAGTCACAGATACGCAGTATTTT.